This T cell receptor (beta chain) was recovered during a study of blood T cell repertoires in COVID-19. Background on the study: Whether acute or convalescent, the COVID-19 samples came from the United States, Italy and Spain. T cells, B-cell-depleted T cells, or PBMCs provided the cDNA or gDNA that served as material.

The CDR3 has 12 amino acids. Looked up from germline, CDR1 is ENHRY and CDR2 is SYGVKD. Sequencing was performed with immunoSEQ multiplex PCR; in TCRdb, only in-frame clones are kept and a portion is missing. The data show about 150,000 clones, less than 90% seen once. A remark on this clone: The junction does not match germline at one end; this may be a read error.

The chain employs TRBV10-3 and TRBJ2-7, with 10 bases aligning to TRBD2. The clonotype comes from a human donor in a cohort sampled during active COVID-19. The sequencing sample was made of peripheral blood. This CDR3 reads CAVSGGAYEQYF. The CDR3 DNA sequence: TGTGCCGTCAGCGGGGGGGCCTACGAGCAGTACTTC.